The 30 T cell receptor beta chains presented below share a single source sample, sequenced in a study of CXCR3-negative and CXCR3-positive naive CD8 T cells. Findings and caveats of the study: CXCR3-negative naive cells had less hydrophobic TRB CDR3s than did CXCR3-positive naive cells.

Antigens of these TCRs are unknown. In preparing the TRB cDNA libraries, 5' RACE with UMI labels was used. TCRdb reprocessed the 5' RACE reads, with one entry per CDR3 protein and no DNA. The table lists about 98,000 distinct CDR3 sequences. The sample was naive CXCR3+ CD8+ T cells from blood. As for subset: CD45RO-CCR7+CD27+CD95- naive CD8+ T cells expressing CXCR3 (TNR3+). The receptors were gathered from a human donor in good health. Some clones in this sample may be carry-over from other donors' samples.

The J gene is TRBJ2-1, the V gene TRBV4-2; TCRdb names TRBD1, which stays unverified in the absence of DNA. This CDR3 contains 15 residues. The germline V gene encodes CDR1 LGHNA and CDR2 YNFKEQ. The CDR3 region is CASSQGRQGRNEQFF.

This chain joins TRBV20-1 and TRBJ2-1. CDR1 is DFQATT, CDR2 SNEGSKA, per germline (reference sequence). The CDR3 sequence is 14 residues long. The CDR3 sequence: CRAWSRTSYNEQFF.

The chain is built from TRBV21-1 and TRBJ2-3; TCRdb reports TRBD2, a call that lacks DNA to check it against. TRBV21-1 is flagged as a pseudogene. The CDR3 has 18 residues. The CDR3: CASSNEAGGIRATDTQYF.

This chain connects TRBV14 to TRBJ2-7; TCRdb selects TRBD2, and the lack of DNA leaves this call unchecked. The germline V gene has CDR1 SGHDN and CDR2 FVKESK. This CDR3 spans 14 amino acids. The CDR3 here is CASSLRGNPYEQYF. The complete variable domain, with remaining parts taken from reference TRBV14 and TRBJ2-7, reads EAGVTQFPSHSVIEKGQTVTLRCDPISGHDNLYWYRRVMGKEIKFLLHFVKESKQDESGMPNNRFLAERTGGTYSTLKVQPAELEDSGVYFCASSLRGNPYEQYFGPGTRLTVT.

The chain combines TRBV7-9 with TRBJ1-2. CDR1 and CDR2 from the germline V gene are SEHNR and FQNEAQ (reference sequence). This CDR3 contains 14 residues. Here the CDR3 reads CASSLVGTVHGYTF.

The gene calls are TRBV7-9 and TRBJ1-1; TCRdb's D call of TRBD1 is untestable without DNA. The CDR3 is made up of 15 amino acids. Germline V lookup: CDR1 SEHNR, CDR2 FQNEAQ (reference sequence). CDR3 loop: CASSPPTGGDTEAFF.

The chain has TRBV29-1 and TRBJ2-2; TCRdb gives TRBD1 as the D gene, but with no DNA this cannot be confirmed. The CDR3 has 14 residues. Germline CDR1 reads SQVTM; CDR2 reads ANQGSEA. CDR3 amino acids: CSVAGTTNTGELFF.

The chain recombines TRBV29-1 with TRBJ2-5; the D call of TRBD1 rests on TCRdb alone, since no DNA is present to check it. The CDR3 spans 13 residues. Germline assignment: CDR1 SQVTM and CDR2 ANQGSEA. The CDR3 protein is CSVEDGDGKGQYF.

The genes are TRBV20-1 and TRBJ2-1; TCRdb outputs TRBD2, but without DNA this stays unchecked. Looked up from germline, CDR1 is DFQATT and CDR2 is SNEGSKA (reference sequence). The CDR3 sequence is 13 residues long. CDR3 sequence reads: CSARDLKAGGQFF.

The chain has TRBV27 and TRBJ1-6. The CDR3 sequence is 15 residues long. The germline gives CDR1 MNHEY, CDR2 SMNVEV (reference sequence). CDR3 sequence reads: CASTFDSSYNSPLHF.

J is TRBJ2-1 and V is TRBV28; the D call of TRBD1 rests on TCRdb alone, since no DNA is present to check it. The CDR3 is 16 residues long. Germline CDR1 reads MDHEN; CDR2 reads SYDVKM. The CDR3 protein is CASSLIRDRIYNEQFF. Drawing the rest from reference TRBV28 and TRBJ2-1, the complete variable domain is DVKVTQSSRYLVKRTGEKVFLECVQDMDHENMFWYRQDPGLGLRLIYFSYDVKMKEKGDIPEGYSVSREKKERFSLILESASTNQTSMYLCASSLIRDRIYNEQFFGPGTRLTVL.

The chain is built from TRBV7-6 and TRBJ1-1; absent DNA, TCRdb's TRBD1 call cannot be checked. Germline assignment: CDR1 SGHVS and CDR2 FNYEAQ. This CDR3 has 15 amino acids. The CDR3 region is CASSEARGLNTEAFF.

The V call is TRBV7-6, the J call TRBJ2-7; TCRdb returns TRBD1, unconfirmable since there is no DNA. CDR1 and CDR2 (germline): SGHVS, FNYEAQ. This CDR3 has 13 residues. The CDR3 reads CASTQGAFYEQYF.

This chain uses TRBV28 with TRBJ2-1; TCRdb returns TRBD2, unconfirmable since there is no DNA. This CDR3 is 13 amino acids long. Germline CDR1 and CDR2: MDHEN and SYDVKM. CDR3 protein: CASSLRGGYEQSF.

The J gene is TRBJ2-1, the V gene TRBV5-6. The CDR3 length is 14 residues. The V gene's germline CDR1 is SGHDT and CDR2 YYEEEE. This CDR3 is CASSFRVSYNEQFF.

The rearrangement joins TRBV10-1 to TRBJ2-5; checking the TCRdb D call of TRBD2 is not possible without DNA. CDR3 length: 16 residues. Looked up from germline, CDR1 is WNHNN and CDR2 is SYGVQD (reference sequence). This CDR3 is CASSELRTSGEETQYF.

The chain combines TRBV5-6 with TRBJ2-2; TCRdb's D call of TRBD1 is untestable without DNA. The germline CDR1 and CDR2 sequences are SGHDT and YYEEEE. This CDR3 is 12 amino acids long. The CDR3 sequence is CANKQGSGELFF.

CDR3 loop: CASSQCRQWGGPAYGYTF. V usage is TRBV14 and J usage is TRBJ1-2. The germline gives CDR1 SGHDN, CDR2 FVKESK. The CDR3 is made up of 18 amino acids.

The J gene is TRBJ2-7, the V gene TRBV7-9; TCRdb names TRBD1, which stays unverified in the absence of DNA. The CDR3 covers 15 residues. Per germline, CDR1 SEHNR and CDR2 FQNEAQ (reference sequence). CDR3 amino acids: CASSLRLAGADEQYF.

The CDR3 is CASSGGLAGSGEQYF. J is TRBJ2-7 and V is TRBV12-3 or TRBV12-4; TCRdb selects TRBD2, and the lack of DNA leaves this call unchecked. This CDR3 contains 15 residues.

The chain combines TRBV20-1 with TRBJ2-7. The CDR3 consists of 13 residues. Germline assignment: CDR1 DFQATT and CDR2 SNEGSKA (reference sequence). CDR3 sequence: CSALTVISYERYF.

The gene calls are TRBV4-3 and TRBJ1-1; TCRdb selects TRBD1, and the lack of DNA leaves this call unchecked. The CDR3 loop spans 15 amino acids. CDR1 LGHNA and CDR2 YSLEER come from the germline V gene. This chain's CDR3 is CASSHYRGSNTEAFF.

The chain joins TRBV6-2 or TRBV6-3 to TRBJ1-5; checking the TCRdb D call of TRBD1 is not possible without DNA. The CDR3 loop spans 15 amino acids. Per the germline V gene, CDR1 is MNHEY and CDR2 is SVGEGT. This chain's CDR3 is CASSKEGQINQPQHF.

The CDR3 loop reads CASSLVGDPHEQYF. The V and J genes are TRBV7-9 and TRBJ2-7; the TCRdb D gene call, TRBD1, has no DNA to confirm it. Germline V CDR1 and CDR2: SEHNR, FQNEAQ (reference sequence). The CDR3 contains 14 residues.

The V gene is TRBV28, the J gene TRBJ2-1; the TCRdb call, TRBD1, lacks DNA for checking. Germline V gene data show CDR1 as MDHEN and CDR2 as SYDVKM. CDR3 length: 15 amino acids. This CDR3 reads CASSFTGEGDNEQFF.

The CDR3: CASSYSNVEYTF. The rearrangement links TRBV6-5 to TRBJ1-2. CDR1 MNHEY and CDR2 SVGAGI come from the germline V gene. The CDR3 covers 12 residues.

V is TRBV7-2 and J is TRBJ2-7; TCRdb's assignment of TRBD2 cannot be checked, as there is no DNA. Germline assignment: CDR1 SGHTA and CDR2 FQGNSA. This CDR3 comprises 14 residues. The CDR3 here is CASSLELAAYEQYF. The full variable domain, its missing parts supplied by reference TRBV7-2 and TRBJ2-7, is GAGVSQSPSNKVTEKGKDVELRCDPISGHTALYWYRQSLGQGLEFLIYFQGNSAPDKSGLPSDRFSAERTGGSVSTLTIQRTQQEDSAVYLCASSLELAAYEQYFGPGTRLTVT.

The chain employs TRBV15 and TRBJ2-5; absent DNA, TCRdb's TRBD1 call cannot be checked. CDR1 is LNHNV, CDR2 YYDKDF, per germline (reference sequence). This CDR3 spans 15 amino acids. This chain's CDR3 is CATRERQGSVETQYF.

The chain is built from TRBV7-3 and TRBJ1-1. The CDR3 consists of 14 residues. The germline V gene encodes CDR1 SGHTA and CDR2 FQGTGA. This chain's CDR3 is CASSLNEVVTEAFF.

V gene TRBV5-1 combines with J gene TRBJ2-7; without DNA, the TCRdb call of TRBD1 cannot be checked. The CDR3 runs 15 residues. The V gene's germline CDR1 is SGHRS and CDR2 YFSETQ. The CDR3 loop is CASQPTRGSSYEQYF.